This entry lists 6 T cell receptor beta chains sequenced from one sample in a study of cytomegalovirus exposure and HLA in healthy donors. Primers for the PCR totalled 60 Vbeta and 13 Jbeta. Only in-frame clones appear in the TCRdb table, and some are missing; sequencing was by immunoSEQ multiplex PCR. Among around 160,000 clones listed, 65% to 90% were seen once. What was sequenced was PBMCs. The receptors shown here come from a human donor in good health.

This CDR3 is CASSEGHFATNEKLFF. The CDR3 DNA follows: TGTGCCAGCAGTGAGGGACACTTTGCAACTAATGAAAAACTGTTTTTT. The gene calls are TRBV6-1 and TRBJ1-4, with D possibly matching TRBD1 (6 bases). The CDR3 is made up of 16 amino acids. Between the trimmed V and J ends, which lost 3 bases and 0 bases, there was a span of 11 bases. Germline CDR1 and CDR2: MNHNS and SASEGT.

The rearrangement links TRBV7-9 to TRBJ2-7; TRBD1 is a possible D gene (6 bases). Germline lookup yields CDR1 SEHNR and CDR2 FQNEAQ (reference sequence). The V end lost 5 bases, the J end lost 3 bases, and 11 bases lay between the germline ends. The CDR3 runs to 13 residues. The CDR3, as DNA: TGTGCCAGCAGCCCAGGACAGATCTACGAGCAGTACTTC. Translating gives CASSPGQIYEQYF. The complete variable domain, with remaining parts taken from reference TRBV7-9 and TRBJ2-7, reads DTGVSQNPRHKITKRGQNVTFRCDPISEHNRLYWYRQTLGQGPEFLTYFQNEAQLEKSRLLSDRFSAERPKGSFSTLEIQRTEQGDSAMYLCASSPGQIYEQYFGPGTRLTVT.

The J gene is TRBJ1-2, the V gene TRBV13, with 9 bases that match TRBD1. Germline V gives CDR1 PRHDT, CDR2 FYEKMQ (reference sequence). The CDR3 runs 15 residues. The trim removed 6 bases at V and 5 bases at J, leaving 10 bases unmatched. The CDR3 region is CASRVRDRDYYGYTF. The CDR3 DNA sequence: TGTGCCAGCAGAGTCAGGGACAGGGATTATTATGGCTACACCTTC.

J is TRBJ1-6 and V is TRBV5-6; 8 bases align to TRBD1. The CDR3 is made up of 16 amino acids. The germline gives CDR1 SGHDT, CDR2 YYEEEE. J was trimmed by 7 bases and V by 2 bases; bases with no gene match: 8. DNA for the CDR3: TGTGCCAGCAGCTTAACTATGGACAGGGTAAATTCACCCCTCCACTTT. It translates to CASSLTMDRVNSPLHF.

J is TRBJ1-1 and V is TRBV5-6; D is ambiguous. The CDR3 loop spans 16 amino acids. CDR1 SGHDT and CDR2 YYEEEE come from the germline V gene. Trimming cost V 4 bases and J 5 bases, with 21 bases left between them. CDR3 bases: TGTGCCAGCAGCCGGCCATGGAGGGAGGATGTTACTGAAGCTTTCTTT. Translation gives CASSRPWREDVTEAFF. Full variable domain (remainder filled in from reference TRBV5-6 and TRBJ1-1): DAGVTQSPTHLIKTRGQQVTLRCSPKSGHDTVSWYQQALGQGPQFIFQYYEEEERQRGNFPDRFSGHQFPNYSSELNVNALLLGDSALYLCASSRPWREDVTEAFFGQGTRLTVV.

The chain is built from TRBV19 and TRBJ2-1; D perhaps matches TRBD1 (5 bases). The CDR3 has 13 residues. Germline-derived CDR1 and CDR2 are LNHDA and SQIVND (reference sequence). V was trimmed by 5 bases and J by 5 bases, leaving 10 bases between them. This CDR3 is CASSLDTHNEQFF. The CDR3 DNA follows: TGTGCCAGTAGTTTGGACACTCACAATGAGCAGTTCTTC. Drawing the rest from reference TRBV19 and TRBJ2-1, the complete variable domain is DGGITQSPKYLFRKEGQNVTLSCEQNLNHDAMYWYRQDPGQGLRLIYYSQIVNDFQKGDIAEGYSVSREKKESFPLTVTSAQKNPTAFYLCASSLDTHNEQFFGPGTRLTVL.